The following is a T cell receptor beta chain sequence with its context. What it binds is unknown. Generated by immunoSEQ multiplex PCR, the TCRdb table keeps only in-frame clones and is missing some. The repertoire holds more than 250,000 clones, with approximately 89% as singletons. Treatment indicated: roughly 20 received Ad26.COV2.S at low or high dose, single or two shots; 5 received placebo; per-sample allocation not given. Sampling occurred on day 63 after the first vaccine or placebo injection. The CDR3 covers 14 residues. V lost 2 bases and J lost 2, with 7 bases in between. The germline V gene encodes CDR1 LNHDA and CDR2 SQIVND (reference sequence). This sample is part of a study of Ad26.COV2.S vaccination and SARS-CoV-2 variants. Background on the study: Intramuscular Ad26.COV2.S at 5x10^10 or 1x10^11 viral particles.

Findings and caveats of the study: Vaccine recipients posted higher spike-specific TCR breadth than their placebo counterparts. Responses of spike-specific T cells (both CD8+ and CD4+) reportedly showed substantial breadth after vaccination. Comparability of non-spike TCR breadth was observed across vaccine and placebo recipients.

The starting material was peripheral blood, obtained in a trial of Ad26.COV2.S vaccine versus placebo. This sequence was found in a person between 18 and 59 years old who received the Ad26.COV2.S COVID-19 vaccine or a placebo. The rearrangement links TRBV19 to TRBJ1-5; the D is unclear. The CDR3 reads CASSISWGNQPQHF. CDR3 nucleotide sequence: TGTGCCAGTAGTATAAGTTGGGGCAATCAGCCCCAGCATTTT.